A selection of T cell receptor beta chains follows, all from one sample in a study of T-cell memory formation after mild COVID-19. TCRdb independently ran MiXCR on the 5' RACE reads; one entry per CDR3 protein. The sample contains approximately 210,000 distinct CDR3 sequences, 15% to 20% of which appear only once. Source material: PBMCs or a T cell subset sorted from them (not recorded which). The source of these receptors is an adult woman who had mild COVID-19 (a few samples of this study predate the infection). Cell type and time point are not known. The CDR3 runs from the conserved cysteine through the conserved F or W. The D gene is left open where the match is weak. Where a row states a size, it is once, few, many or the class of an expanded clone; other rows omit it.

d_call j_call clone_size v_call cdr3_aa cdr3_nt
NA TRBJ1-1 few TRBV6-5 CASSSPTGITEAFF TGTGCCAGCAGTTCCCCAACAGGGATCACTGAAGCTTTCTTT
TRBD1 TRBJ1-2 NA TRBV25-1 CASSFSPGQGANGYTF TGTGCCAGCAGTTTTTCCCCCGGACAGGGGGCAAATGGCTACACCTTC
NA TRBJ2-5 many TRBV6-6 CASRQPQETQYF TGTGCCAGCAGACAGCCCCAAGAGACCCAGTACTTC
NA TRBJ2-1 many TRBV4-3 CASRPDGHNEQFF TGCGCCAGCAGACCCGACGGCCACAATGAGCAGTTCTTC
NA TRBJ2-6 few TRBV7-6 CASSFSTGSSGANVLTF TGTGCCAGCAGCTTTTCTACAGGGAGCTCTGGGGCCAACGTCCTGACTTTC
NA TRBJ2-3 NA TRBV15 CATSTRVGSSTDTQYF TGTGCCACCAGCACCAGGGTTGGTAGTAGCACAGATACGCAGTATTTT
NA TRBJ2-1 few TRBV11-2 CASSLPETSNEQFF TGTGCCAGCAGCTTACCGGAGACTTCCAATGAGCAGTTCTTC
TRBD2 TRBJ2-7 many TRBV7-2 CASSLGAGAFEQYF TGTGCCAGCAGCTTAGGAGCGGGAGCCTTCGAGCAGTACTTC
NA TRBJ1-3 few TRBV5-1 CASSLAGQTTGNTIYF TGCGCCAGCAGCCTGGCTGGGCAGACGACTGGAAACACCATATATTTT
NA TRBJ2-1 few TRBV6-1 CASKKRPIGFDEQFF TGTGCCAGCAAAAAGAGGCCAATTGGTTTCGATGAGCAGTTCTTC
NA TRBJ2-7 NA TRBV20-1 CSARDPARGARREQYF TGCAGTGCTAGAGATCCAGCGAGGGGGGCTCGGAGGGAGCAGTACTTC
NA TRBJ1-5 NA TRBV5-5 CASSLTGTYSNQPQHF TGTGCCAGCAGCTTGACAGGGACATATAGCAATCAGCCCCAGCATTTT
NA TRBJ1-1 few TRBV5-6 CASSSRVGQRYEAFF TGTGCCAGCAGCTCCCGGGTAGGACAGCGCTATGAAGCTTTCTTT
TRBD1 TRBJ2-7 many TRBV2 CASSLGQGANYEQYF TGTGCCAGCAGCTTAGGGCAGGGGGCGAACTACGAGCAGTACTTC
TRBD2 TRBJ2-1 NA TRBV15 CATSRTSGRPGLF TGTGCCACCAGCCGTACTAGCGGGAGGCCGGGGCTCTTC
TRBD2 TRBJ2-3 NA TRBV5-6 CASSLPSGTGDTQYF TGTGCCAGCAGCTTGCCTAGCGGGACGGGAGATACGCAGTATTTT
TRBD2 TRBJ2-1 few TRBV20-1 CSARDSGGNRNEQFF TGCAGTGCTAGAGATAGCGGGGGGAACCGGAATGAGCAGTTCTTC
TRBD1 TRBJ2-3 NA TRBV5-1 CASNPGTATDTQYF TGCGCCAGCAACCCCGGGACAGCGACAGATACGCAGTATTTT
NA TRBJ1-4 NA TRBV12-3/TRBV12-4 CASRGEKLFF TGTGCCAGCAGAGGAGAAAAACTGTTTTTT
NA TRBJ1-2 NA TRBV2 CASSELGGPAGWTF TGTGCCAGCAGTGAATTGGGGGGACCGGCGGGATGGACCTTC
TRBD2 TRBJ2-3 few TRBV12-3/TRBV12-4 CASSLPGLAGGDTQYF TGTGCCAGCAGTCTCCCCGGGTTAGCGGGGGGGGATACGCAGTATTTT
TRBD2 TRBJ2-1 NA TRBV5-1 CASSLGVAGNEQFF TGCGCCAGCAGCCTCGGGGTAGCGGGGAATGAGCAGTTCTTC
TRBD2 TRBJ2-3 few TRBV4-3 CASSQGTSGSYPTQYF TGCGCCAGCAGCCAAGGGACTAGCGGGAGCTACCCGACGCAGTATTTT
NA TRBJ1-1 NA TRBV20-1 CSAAHRPVNTEAFF TGCAGTGCTGCGCACCGCCCGGTTAACACTGAAGCTTTCTTT
NA TRBJ1-1 few TRBV7-9 CASSTQNTEAFF TGTGCCAGCAGCACCCAGAACACTGAAGCTTTCTTT
TRBD1 TRBJ1-1 NA TRBV19 CASSGRTGWANTEAFF TGTGCCAGTAGTGGGAGGACAGGGTGGGCGAACACTGAAGCTTTCTTT
NA TRBJ2-1 NA TRBV24-1 CATSDLGSGTNEQFF TGTGCCACCAGTGATTTAGGTTCAGGGACCAATGAGCAGTTCTTC
TRBD1 TRBJ1-1 NA TRBV9 CASSVGQGVSSEAFF TGTGCCAGCAGCGTCGGACAGGGGGTTTCTTCTGAAGCTTTCTTT
NA TRBJ1-5 NA TRBV6-5 CASSYTSDQPQHF TGTGCCAGCAGTTATACATCTGATCAGCCCCAGCATTTT
NA TRBJ2-7 many TRBV5-1 CASSLMVGSGYEQYF TGCGCCAGCAGCTTGATGGTCGGGAGCGGATACGAGCAGTACTTC
NA TRBJ2-1 NA TRBV20-1 CSATRDSYNEQFF TGCAGTGCCACCCGGGACTCCTACAATGAGCAGTTCTTC
TRBD1 TRBJ1-2 NA TRBV18 CASSATGAQGYTF TGTGCCAGCTCAGCGACAGGGGCTCAGGGCTACACCTTC
TRBD1 TRBJ2-7 many TRBV27 CASSRTGYYEQYF TGTGCCAGCAGTCGGACAGGGTACTACGAGCAGTACTTC
TRBD1 TRBJ2-1 NA TRBV30 CAWSATPGQGVHEQFF TGTGCCTGGAGTGCCACCCCGGGACAGGGGGTCCATGAGCAGTTCTTC
NA TRBJ2-7 few TRBV12-3/TRBV12-4 CASSRTGGLREQYF TGTGCCAGCAGTCGTACCGGTGGGCTCCGGGAGCAGTACTTC
NA TRBJ2-1 medium-sized TRBV7-9 CASSLGQGPNEQFF TGTGCCAGCAGCTTAGGCCAAGGTCCTAATGAGCAGTTCTTC
NA TRBJ1-3 NA TRBV20-1 CSARGSVGSSGNTIYF TGCAGTGCTCGGGGGAGTGTGGGGAGCTCTGGAAACACCATATATTTT
NA TRBJ1-1 NA TRBV20-1 CSARDSRTGSAEAFF TGCAGTGCTAGAGATTCCCGAACGGGGAGCGCTGAAGCTTTCTTT
TRBD2 TRBJ2-5 NA TRBV4-1 CASSQDTAGGLETQYF TGCGCCAGCAGCCAAGATACAGCGGGGGGATTAGAGACCCAGTACTTC
NA TRBJ2-3 few TRBV24-1 CATSEGSGTASDTQYF TGTGCCACCAGTGAAGGTTCCGGGACTGCAAGTGATACGCAGTATTTT
NA TRBJ2-5 NA TRBV2 CASRVETQYF TGTGCCAGCAGGGTAGAGACCCAGTACTTC
NA TRBJ2-5 many TRBV28 CASTSSLPGTQYF TGTGCCAGCACCTCCTCGTTGCCAGGCACCCAGTACTTC
NA TRBJ2-7 NA TRBV7-8 CASSLTGDGQYF TGTGCCAGCAGTTTAACGGGGGACGGGCAGTACTTC
NA TRBJ2-7 few TRBV20-1 CSARDTGRSQYF TGCAGTGCTAGAGATACGGGCCGTTCGCAGTACTTC
NA TRBJ1-1 few TRBV20-1 CSASAGRPNTEAFF TGCAGTGCTAGTGCGGGGCGTCCGAACACTGAAGCTTTCTTT
NA TRBJ1-6 many TRBV25-1 CASSGGVGNSPLHF TGTGCCAGCAGTGGGGGCGTGGGGAATTCACCCCTCCACTTT
NA TRBJ1-2 NA TRBV5-1 CASRRSRNYGYTF TGCGCCAGCAGAAGGAGTCGGAACTATGGCTACACCTTC
NA TRBJ2-7 NA TRBV7-2 CASRERTGSYEQYF TGTGCCAGCAGAGAAAGGACCGGATCCTACGAGCAGTACTTC
NA TRBJ1-3 NA TRBV7-2 CASRLRLGKGNTIYF TGTGCCAGCAGGCTTAGGTTAGGGAAAGGAAACACCATATATTTT
TRBD2 TRBJ2-1 few TRBV6-4 CASSGRAGSSYNEQFF TGTGCCAGCAGTGGACGAGCGGGGAGCTCCTACAATGAGCAGTTCTTC
TRBD2 TRBJ2-1 many TRBV12-3/TRBV12-4 CASSLLAGGHGEQFF TGTGCCAGCAGTTTACTCGCGGGGGGCCACGGTGAGCAGTTCTTC
NA TRBJ2-6 NA TRBV12-3/TRBV12-4 CASSLRESIRISGANVLTF TGTGCCAGCAGTTTAAGGGAGTCCATTCGAATCTCTGGGGCCAACGTCCTGACTTTC
NA TRBJ1-2 few TRBV29-1 CSVDHGGGNGYTF TGCAGCGTTGACCACGGTGGAGGGAACGGCTACACCTTC
NA TRBJ2-7 few TRBV15 CATSPRPDGEQYF TGTGCCACCAGCCCAAGACCGGACGGCGAGCAGTACTTC
NA TRBJ2-2 few TRBV7-2 CASSYGAGELFF TGTGCCAGCAGCTACGGGGCCGGGGAGCTGTTTTTT
NA TRBJ2-7 few TRBV7-9 CASSFRGRGLGEQYF TGTGCCAGCAGCTTCCGGGGGAGGGGGCTGGGCGAGCAGTACTTC
NA TRBJ1-2 NA TRBV4-2 CASSQALRGRDYGYTF TGTGCCAGCAGCCAAGCCCTCCGTGGCAGGGACTATGGCTACACCTTC
TRBD1 TRBJ2-5 few TRBV29-1 CSVIPTGGYYQETQYF TGCAGCGTTATCCCAACAGGGGGCTACTACCAAGAGACCCAGTACTTC
NA TRBJ1-3 NA TRBV29-1 CSVESVDTIYF TGCAGCGTTGAATCCGTCGACACCATATATTTT